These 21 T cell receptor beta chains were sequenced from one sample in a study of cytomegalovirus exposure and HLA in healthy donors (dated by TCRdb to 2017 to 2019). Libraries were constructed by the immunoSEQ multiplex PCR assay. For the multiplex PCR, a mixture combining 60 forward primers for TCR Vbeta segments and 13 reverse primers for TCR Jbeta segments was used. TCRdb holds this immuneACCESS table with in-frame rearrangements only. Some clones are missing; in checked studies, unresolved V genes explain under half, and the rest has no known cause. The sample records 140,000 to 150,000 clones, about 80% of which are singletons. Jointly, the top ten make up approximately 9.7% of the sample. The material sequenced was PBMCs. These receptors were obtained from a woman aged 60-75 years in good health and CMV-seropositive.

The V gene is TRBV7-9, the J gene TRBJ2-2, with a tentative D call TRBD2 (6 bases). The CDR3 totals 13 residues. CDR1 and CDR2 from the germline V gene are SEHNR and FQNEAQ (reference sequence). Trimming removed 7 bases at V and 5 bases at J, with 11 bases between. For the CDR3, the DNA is TGTGCCAGCACCCTCGGAGGGACCGGGGAGCTGTTTTTT. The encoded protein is CASTLGGTGELFF.

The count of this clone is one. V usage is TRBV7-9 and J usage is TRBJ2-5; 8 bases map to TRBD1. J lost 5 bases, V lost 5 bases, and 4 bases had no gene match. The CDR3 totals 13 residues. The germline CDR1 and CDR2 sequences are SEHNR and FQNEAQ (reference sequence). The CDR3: CASSMDRAETQYF. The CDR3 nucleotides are TGTGCCAGCAGCATGGACAGGGCGGAGACCCAGTACTTC.

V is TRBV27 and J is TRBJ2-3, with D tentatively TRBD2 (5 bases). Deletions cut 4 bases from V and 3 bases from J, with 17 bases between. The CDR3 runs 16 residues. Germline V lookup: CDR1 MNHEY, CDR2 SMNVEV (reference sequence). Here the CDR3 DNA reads TGTGCCAGCAGTTCCCCGAACCTCCGCGGGACAGATACGCAGTATTTT. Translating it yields CASSSPNLRGTDTQYF.

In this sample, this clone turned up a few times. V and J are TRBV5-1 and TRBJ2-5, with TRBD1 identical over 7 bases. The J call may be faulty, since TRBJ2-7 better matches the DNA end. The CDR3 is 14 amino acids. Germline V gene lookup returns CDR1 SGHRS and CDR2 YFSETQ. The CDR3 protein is CASSFRQGTYEQYF. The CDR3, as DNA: TGCGCCAGCAGTTTTCGACAGGGCACCTACGAGCAGTACTTC.

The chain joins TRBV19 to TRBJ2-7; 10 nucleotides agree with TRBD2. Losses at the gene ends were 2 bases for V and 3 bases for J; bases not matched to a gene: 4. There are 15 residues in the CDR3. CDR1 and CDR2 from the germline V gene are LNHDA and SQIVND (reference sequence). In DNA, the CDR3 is TGTGCCAGTAGTATAAGGTCTAGCGGGAGCTACGAGCAGTACTTC. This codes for CASSIRSSGSYEQYF.

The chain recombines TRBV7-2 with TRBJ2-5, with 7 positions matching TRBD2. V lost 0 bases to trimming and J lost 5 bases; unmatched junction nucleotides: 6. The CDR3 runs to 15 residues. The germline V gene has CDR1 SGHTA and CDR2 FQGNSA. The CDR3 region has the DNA TGTGCCAGCAGCTTAGCGGGGCCGCGGGGGGAGACCCAGTACTTC. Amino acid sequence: CASSLAGPRGETQYF.

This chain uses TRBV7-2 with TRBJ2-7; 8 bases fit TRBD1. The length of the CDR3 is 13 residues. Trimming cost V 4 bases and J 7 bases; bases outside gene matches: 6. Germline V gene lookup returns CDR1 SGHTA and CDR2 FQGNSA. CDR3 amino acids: CASSSGQGWEQYF. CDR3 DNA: TGTGCCAGCAGCTCCGGACAGGGATGGGAGCAGTACTTC.

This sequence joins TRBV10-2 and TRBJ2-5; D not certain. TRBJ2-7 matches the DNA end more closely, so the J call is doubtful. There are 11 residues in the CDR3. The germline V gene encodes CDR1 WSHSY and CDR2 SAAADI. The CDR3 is CASRTRYEQYF. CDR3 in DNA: TGCGCCAGCAGGACACGCTACGAGCAGTACTTC.

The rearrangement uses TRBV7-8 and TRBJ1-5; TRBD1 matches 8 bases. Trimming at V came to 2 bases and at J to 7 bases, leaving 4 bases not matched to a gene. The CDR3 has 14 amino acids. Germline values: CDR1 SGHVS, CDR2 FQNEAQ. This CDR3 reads CASSLRQGLQPQHF. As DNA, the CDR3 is TGTGCCAGCAGCTTAAGACAGGGGCTACAGCCCCAGCATTTT.

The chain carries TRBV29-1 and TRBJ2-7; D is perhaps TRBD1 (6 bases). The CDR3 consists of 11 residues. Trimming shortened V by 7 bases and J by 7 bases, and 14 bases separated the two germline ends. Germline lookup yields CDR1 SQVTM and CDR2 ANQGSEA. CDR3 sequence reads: CSGKGGTEQYF. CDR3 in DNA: TGCAGCGGGAAGGGTGGGACAGAGCAGTACTTC.

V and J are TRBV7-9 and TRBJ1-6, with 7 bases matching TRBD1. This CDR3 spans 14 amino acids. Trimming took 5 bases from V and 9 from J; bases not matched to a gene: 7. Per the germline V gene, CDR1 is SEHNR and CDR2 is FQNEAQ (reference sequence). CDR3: CASSLTGPGSPLHF. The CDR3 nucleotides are TGTGCCAGCAGCCTGACAGGGCCCGGTTCACCCCTCCACTTT.

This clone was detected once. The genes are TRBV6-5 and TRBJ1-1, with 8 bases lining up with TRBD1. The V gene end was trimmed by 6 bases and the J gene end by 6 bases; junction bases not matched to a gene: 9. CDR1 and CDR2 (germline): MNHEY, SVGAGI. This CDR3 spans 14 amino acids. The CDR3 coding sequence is TGTGCCAGCAGAATTACAGGGGGTTACTCTGAAGCTTTCTTT. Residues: CASRITGGYSEAFF.

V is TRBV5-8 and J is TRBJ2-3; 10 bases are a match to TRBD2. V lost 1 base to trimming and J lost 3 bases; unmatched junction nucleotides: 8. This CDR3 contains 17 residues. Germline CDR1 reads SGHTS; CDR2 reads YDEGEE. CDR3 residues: CASSLSHLAGVTDTQYF. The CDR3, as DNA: TGTGCCAGCAGCTTGTCCCATCTAGCGGGAGTAACAGATACGCAGTATTTT.

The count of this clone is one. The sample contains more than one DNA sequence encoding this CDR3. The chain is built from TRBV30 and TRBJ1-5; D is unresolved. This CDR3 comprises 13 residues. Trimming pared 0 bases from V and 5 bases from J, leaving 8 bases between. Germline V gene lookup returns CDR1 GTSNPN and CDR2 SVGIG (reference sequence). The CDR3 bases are TGTGCCTGGAGTGTTCGGAGCGATCAGCCCCAGCATTTT. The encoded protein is CAWSVRSDQPQHF. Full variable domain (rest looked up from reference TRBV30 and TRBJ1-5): SQTIHQWPATLVQPVGSPLSLECTVEGTSNPNLYWYRQAAGRGLQLLFYSVGIGQISSEVPQNLSASRPQDRQFILSSKKLLLSDSGFYLCAWSVRSDQPQHFGDGTRLSIL.

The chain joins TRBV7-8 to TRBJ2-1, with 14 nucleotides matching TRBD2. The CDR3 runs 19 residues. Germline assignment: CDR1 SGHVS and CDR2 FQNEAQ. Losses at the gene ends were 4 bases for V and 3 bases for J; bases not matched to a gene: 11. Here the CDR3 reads CASSSKGTSGRISYNEQFF. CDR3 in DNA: TGTGCCAGCAGCTCTAAAGGGACTAGCGGGAGAATAAGCTACAATGAGCAGTTCTTC.

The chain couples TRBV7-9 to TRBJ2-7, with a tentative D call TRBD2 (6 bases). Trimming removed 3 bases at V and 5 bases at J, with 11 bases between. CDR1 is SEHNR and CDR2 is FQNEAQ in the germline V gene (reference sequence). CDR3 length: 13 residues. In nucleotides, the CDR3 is TGTGCCAGCAGCTTTTCCGGGAGTGACGAGCAGTACTTC. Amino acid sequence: CASSFSGSDEQYF. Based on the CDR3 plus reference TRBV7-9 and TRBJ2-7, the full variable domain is DTGVSQNPRHKITKRGQNVTFRCDPISEHNRLYWYRQTLGQGPEFLTYFQNEAQLEKSRLLSDRFSAERPKGSFSTLEIQRTEQGDSAMYLCASSFSGSDEQYFGPGTRLTVT.

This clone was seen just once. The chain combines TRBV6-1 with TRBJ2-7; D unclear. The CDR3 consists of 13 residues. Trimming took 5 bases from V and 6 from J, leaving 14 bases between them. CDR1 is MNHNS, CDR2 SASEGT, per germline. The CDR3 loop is CASSPTPAVEQYF. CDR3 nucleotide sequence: TGTGCCAGCAGTCCTACTCCCGCTGTCGAGCAGTACTTC.

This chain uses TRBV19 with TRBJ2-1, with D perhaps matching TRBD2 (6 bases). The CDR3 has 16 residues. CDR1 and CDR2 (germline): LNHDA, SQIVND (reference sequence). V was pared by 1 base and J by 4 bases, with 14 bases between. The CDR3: CASSIVSAGLYNEQFF. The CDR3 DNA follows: TGTGCCAGTAGTATAGTTAGTGCGGGATTATACAATGAGCAGTTCTTC.

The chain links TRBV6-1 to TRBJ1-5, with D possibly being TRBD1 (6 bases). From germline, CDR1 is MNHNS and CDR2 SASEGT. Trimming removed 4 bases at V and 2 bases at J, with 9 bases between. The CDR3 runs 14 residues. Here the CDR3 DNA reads TGTGCCAGCAGTGCCAGGGGTGGCAATCAGCCCCAGCATTTT. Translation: CASSARGGNQPQHF.

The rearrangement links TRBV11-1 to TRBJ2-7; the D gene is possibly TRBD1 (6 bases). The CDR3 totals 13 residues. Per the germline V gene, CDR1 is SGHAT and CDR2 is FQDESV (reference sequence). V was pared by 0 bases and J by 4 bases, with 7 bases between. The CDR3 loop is CASSLARGYEQYF. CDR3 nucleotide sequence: TGTGCCAGCAGCTTAGCCAGGGGATACGAGCAGTACTTC.

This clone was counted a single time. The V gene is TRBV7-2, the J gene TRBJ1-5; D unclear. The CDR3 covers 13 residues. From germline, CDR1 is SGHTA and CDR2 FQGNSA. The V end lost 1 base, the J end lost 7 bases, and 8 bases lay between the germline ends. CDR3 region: CASSLDAGQPQHF. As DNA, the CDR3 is TGTGCCAGCAGCTTAGATGCGGGACAGCCCCAGCATTTT.